Each of the 6 T cell receptor beta chains below was sequenced from the same sample in a study of blood T cell repertoires in COVID-19. Produced via immunoSEQ multiplex PCR; TCRdb's table is partial and in-frame only. The profile shows some 350,000 clones, about 90% of them singletons. The source material was PBMCs or T cells enriched from blood (not recorded which). The origin of the receptors is a man under 40 who had recovered from COVID-19.

The chain joins TRBV11-2 to TRBJ1-1; tentative D call: TRBD1 (6 bases). Germline V lookup: CDR1 SGHAT, CDR2 FQNNGV. This CDR3 spans 14 amino acids. Deletions cut 5 bases from V and 2 bases from J, with 12 bases between. CDR3 DNA: TGTGCCAGCAGCCCAACCAGGGGAAACACTGAAGCTTTCTTT. Residues: CASSPTRGNTEAFF.

The V and J genes are TRBV10-3 and TRBJ2-2, with TRBD1 identical over 7 bases. The CDR3 contains 13 residues. Germline loops: CDR1 ENHRY, CDR2 SYGVKD. The trim removed 10 bases at V and 6 bases at J, leaving 8 bases unmatched. The CDR3 here is CATTPGGSGELFF. DNA for the CDR3: TGTGCCACGACGCCAGGGGGTTCCGGGGAGCTGTTTTTT.

For the CDR3, the DNA is TGTGCCAGCAAGGGAGGGGATACGCAGTATTTT. Amino acid sequence: CASKGGDTQYF. The chain uses TRBV3-1 (or the pseudogene TRBV3-2) and TRBJ2-3; 7 positions agree with TRBD2. The germline V gene has CDR1 LGHDT and CDR2 YNNKEL (reference sequence). The trim removed 7 bases at V and 6 bases at J, leaving 1 base unmatched. This CDR3 spans 11 amino acids.

DNA of the CDR3: TGTGCCAGCAGCTCATGGACTAGCGGGGAGCAGGAGCTGTTTTTT. Amino acids: CASSSWTSGEQELFF. This rearrangement joins TRBV11-3 to TRBJ2-2, with 12 nucleotides matching TRBD2. Looked up from germline, CDR1 is SGHNT and CDR2 is YENEEA. CDR3 length: 15 amino acids. The V segment lost 4 bases and the J segment 10 bases; nucleotides outside the gene matches: 7.

The V and J genes are TRBV19 and TRBJ1-4, with TRBD1 as a possible D gene (6 bases). Germline CDR1 and CDR2: LNHDA and SQIVND (reference sequence). The germline V and J ends were trimmed by 6 bases and 2 bases, with 13 bases remaining between them. This CDR3 spans 15 amino acids. The CDR3 loop reads CASSRQAQTNEKLFF. The CDR3 nucleotides read TGTGCCAGTAGCCGACAGGCGCAGACTAATGAAAAACTGTTTTTT.

The V call is TRBV13, the J call TRBJ2-6; no reliable D call. V gave up 2 bases and J gave up 0 bases, with 8 bases separating them. CDR1 and CDR2 (germline): PRHDT, FYEKMQ (reference sequence). This CDR3 spans 16 amino acids. The CDR3 loop reads CASSLNGDSGANVLTF. The CDR3 DNA reads TGTGCCAGCAGCTTAAACGGAGACTCTGGGGCCAACGTCCTGACTTTC. Full variable domain (missing parts from reference TRBV13 and TRBJ2-6): AAGVIQSPRHLIKEKRETATLKCYPIPRHDTVYWYQQGPGQDPQFLISFYEKMQSDKGSIPDRFSAQQFSDYHSELNMSSLELGDSALYFCASSLNGDSGANVLTFGAGSRLTVL.